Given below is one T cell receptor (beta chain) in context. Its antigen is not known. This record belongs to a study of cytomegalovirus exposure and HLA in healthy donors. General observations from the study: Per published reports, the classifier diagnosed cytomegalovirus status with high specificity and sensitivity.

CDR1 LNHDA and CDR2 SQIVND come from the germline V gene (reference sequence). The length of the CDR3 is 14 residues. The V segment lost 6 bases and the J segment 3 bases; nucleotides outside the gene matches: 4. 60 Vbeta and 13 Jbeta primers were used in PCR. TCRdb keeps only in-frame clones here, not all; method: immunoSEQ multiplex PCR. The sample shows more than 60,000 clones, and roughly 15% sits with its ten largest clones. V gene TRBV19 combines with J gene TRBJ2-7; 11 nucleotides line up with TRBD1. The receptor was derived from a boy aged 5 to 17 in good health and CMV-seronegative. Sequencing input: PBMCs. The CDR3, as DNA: TGTGCCAGTAGGGGGACAGGGGGTGGCTACGAGCAGTACTTC. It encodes CASRGTGGGYEQYF.